One T cell receptor beta chain is described in this entry. Produced via immunoSEQ multiplex PCR; TCRdb's table is partial and in-frame only. In the table there are 1.4 million or so clones, around 98.5% of which are singletons. These data originate in a study of shared clonotypes between healthy human individuals. Sample: naive CD4+ T cells sorted from blood. As for subset: CD45RA+ positively selected. This receptor was identified in a man aged 25 to 45 in good health.

The CDR3 spells CASGGTSGRGNEQFF. Written as DNA, the CDR3 is TGTGCCAGCGGGGGAACTAGCGGGAGAGGCAATGAGCAGTTCTTC. The chain combines TRBV2 with TRBJ2-1; 11 bases are shared with TRBD2. Trimming at V came to 8 bases and at J to 6 bases, leaving 9 bases not matched to a gene. CDR3 size: 15 residues. Germline CDR1 and CDR2: SNHLY and FYNNEI. The complete variable domain, with remaining parts taken from reference TRBV2 and TRBJ2-1, reads EPEVTQTPSHQVTQMGQEVILRCVPISNHLYFYWYRQILGQKVEFLVSFYNNEISEKSEIFDDQFSVERPDGSNFTLKIRSTKLEDSAMYFCASGGTSGRGNEQFFGPGTRLTVL.